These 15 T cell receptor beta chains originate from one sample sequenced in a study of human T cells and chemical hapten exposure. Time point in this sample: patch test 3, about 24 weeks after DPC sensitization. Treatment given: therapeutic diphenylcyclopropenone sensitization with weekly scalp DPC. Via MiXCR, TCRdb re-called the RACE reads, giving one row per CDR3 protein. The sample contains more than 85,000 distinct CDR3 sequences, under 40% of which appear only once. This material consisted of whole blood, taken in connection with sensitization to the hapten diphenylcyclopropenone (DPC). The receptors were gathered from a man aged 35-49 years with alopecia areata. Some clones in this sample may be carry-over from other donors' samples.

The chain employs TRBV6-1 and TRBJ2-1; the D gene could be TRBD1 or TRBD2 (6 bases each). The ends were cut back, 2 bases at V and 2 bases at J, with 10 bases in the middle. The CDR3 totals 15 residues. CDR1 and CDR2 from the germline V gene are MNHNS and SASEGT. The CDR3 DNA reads TGTGCCAGCAGTGAAACCCGGGGGCCCTACAATGAGCAGTTCTTC. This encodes CASSETRGPYNEQFF.

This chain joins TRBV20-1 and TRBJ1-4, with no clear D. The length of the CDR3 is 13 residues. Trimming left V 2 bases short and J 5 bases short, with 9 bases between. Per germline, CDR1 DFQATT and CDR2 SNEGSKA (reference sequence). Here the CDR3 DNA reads TGCAGTGCTAGAAAACAGCTAAATGAAAAACTGTTTTTT. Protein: CSARKQLNEKLFF.

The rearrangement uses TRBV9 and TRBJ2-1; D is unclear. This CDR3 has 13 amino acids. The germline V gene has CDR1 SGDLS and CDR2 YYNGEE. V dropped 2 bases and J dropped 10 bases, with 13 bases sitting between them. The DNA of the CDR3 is TGTGCCAGCAGCGTTGGCATGGCTGAAGAGCAGTTCTTC. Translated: CASSVGMAEEQFF. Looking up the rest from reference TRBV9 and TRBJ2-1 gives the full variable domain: DSGVTQTPKHLITATGQRVTLRCSPRSGDLSVYWYQQSLDQGLQFLIQYYNGEERAKGNILERFSAQQFPDLHSELNLSSLELGDSALYFCASSVGMAEEQFFGPGTRLTVL.

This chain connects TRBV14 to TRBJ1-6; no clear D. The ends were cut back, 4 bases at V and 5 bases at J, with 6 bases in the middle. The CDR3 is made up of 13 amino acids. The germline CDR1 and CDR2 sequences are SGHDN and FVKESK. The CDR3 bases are TGTGCCAGCAGCCTCACAGATAATTCACCCCTCCACTTT. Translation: CASSLTDNSPLHF.

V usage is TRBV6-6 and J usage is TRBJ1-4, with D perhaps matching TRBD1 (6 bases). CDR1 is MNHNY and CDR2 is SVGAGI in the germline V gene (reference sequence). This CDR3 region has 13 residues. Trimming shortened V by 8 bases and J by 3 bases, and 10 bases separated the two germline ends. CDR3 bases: TGTGCCAGCGAAGGACAGTCTAATGAAAAACTGTTTTTT. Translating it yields CASEGQSNEKLFF.

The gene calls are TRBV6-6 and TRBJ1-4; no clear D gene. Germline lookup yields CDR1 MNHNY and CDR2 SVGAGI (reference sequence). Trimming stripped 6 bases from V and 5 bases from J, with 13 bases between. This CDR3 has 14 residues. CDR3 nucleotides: TGTGCCAGCAGCCCCGGTACAGAGAATGAAAAACTGTTTTTT. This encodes CASSPGTENEKLFF.

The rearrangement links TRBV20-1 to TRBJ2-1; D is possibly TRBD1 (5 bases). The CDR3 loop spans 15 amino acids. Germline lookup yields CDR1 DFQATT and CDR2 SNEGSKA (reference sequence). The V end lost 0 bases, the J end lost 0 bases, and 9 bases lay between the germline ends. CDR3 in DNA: TGCAGTGCTAGAGATCTAGGGGCCTCCTACAATGAGCAGTTCTTC. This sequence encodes CSARDLGASYNEQFF.

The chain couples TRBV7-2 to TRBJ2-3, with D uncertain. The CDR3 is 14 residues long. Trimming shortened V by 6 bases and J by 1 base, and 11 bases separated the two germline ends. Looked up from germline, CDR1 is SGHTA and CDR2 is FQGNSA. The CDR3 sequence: CASSRDMGTDTQYF. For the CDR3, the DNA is TGTGCCAGCAGTAGGGATATGGGCACAGATACGCAGTATTTT.

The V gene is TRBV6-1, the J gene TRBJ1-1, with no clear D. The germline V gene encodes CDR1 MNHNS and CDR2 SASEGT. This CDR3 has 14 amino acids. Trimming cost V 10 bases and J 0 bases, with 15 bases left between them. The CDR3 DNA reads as TGTGCCACCGAGTCAGGCGATTTGAACACTGAAGCTTTCTTT. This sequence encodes CATESGDLNTEAFF.

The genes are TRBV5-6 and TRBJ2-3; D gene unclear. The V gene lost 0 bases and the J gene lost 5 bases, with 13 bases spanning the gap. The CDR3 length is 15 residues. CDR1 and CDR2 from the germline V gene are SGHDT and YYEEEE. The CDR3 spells CASSLAEQSGDTQYF. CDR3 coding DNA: TGTGCCAGCAGCTTGGCCGAACAGTCTGGAGATACGCAGTATTTT.

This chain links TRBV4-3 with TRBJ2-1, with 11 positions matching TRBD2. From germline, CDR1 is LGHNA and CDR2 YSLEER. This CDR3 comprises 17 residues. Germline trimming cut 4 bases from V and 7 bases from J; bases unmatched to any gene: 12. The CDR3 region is CASSRLRGTSGLNEQFF. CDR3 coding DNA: TGCGCCAGCAGCCGCTTAAGGGGGACTAGCGGTTTAAATGAGCAGTTCTTC.

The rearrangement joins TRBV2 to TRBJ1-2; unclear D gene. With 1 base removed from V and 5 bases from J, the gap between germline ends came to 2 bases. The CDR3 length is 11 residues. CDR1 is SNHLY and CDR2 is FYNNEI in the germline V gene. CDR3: CASSEGYGYTF. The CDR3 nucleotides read TGTGCCAGCAGTGAAGGGTATGGCTACACCTTC. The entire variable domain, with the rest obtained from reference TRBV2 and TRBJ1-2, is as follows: EPEVTQTPSHQVTQMGQEVILRCVPISNHLYFYWYRQILGQKVEFLVSFYNNEISEKSEIFDDQFSVERPDGSNFTLKIRSTKLEDSAMYFCASSEGYGYTFGSGTRLTVV.

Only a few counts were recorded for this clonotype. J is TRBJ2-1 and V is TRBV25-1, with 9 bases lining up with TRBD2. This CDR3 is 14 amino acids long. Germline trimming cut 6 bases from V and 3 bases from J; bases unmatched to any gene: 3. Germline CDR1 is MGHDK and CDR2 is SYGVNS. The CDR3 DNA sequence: TGTGCCAGCAGCGCGGGGGGGGGCTACAATGAGCAGTTCTTC. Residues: CASSAGGGYNEQFF.

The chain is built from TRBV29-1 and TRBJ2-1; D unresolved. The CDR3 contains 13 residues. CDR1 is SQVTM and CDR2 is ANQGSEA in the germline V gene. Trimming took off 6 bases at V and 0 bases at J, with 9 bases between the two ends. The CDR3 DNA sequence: TGCAGCGTGTTAGCCCTCTCCTACAATGAGCAGTTCTTC. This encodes CSVLALSYNEQFF.

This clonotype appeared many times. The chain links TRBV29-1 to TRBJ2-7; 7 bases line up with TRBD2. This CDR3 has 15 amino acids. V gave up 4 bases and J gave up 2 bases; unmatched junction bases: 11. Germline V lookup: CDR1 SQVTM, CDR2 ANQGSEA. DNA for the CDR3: TGCAGCGTTGGGCCCCTCACACGGGAGGCCTACGAGCAGTACGTC. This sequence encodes CSVGPLTREAYEQYV.